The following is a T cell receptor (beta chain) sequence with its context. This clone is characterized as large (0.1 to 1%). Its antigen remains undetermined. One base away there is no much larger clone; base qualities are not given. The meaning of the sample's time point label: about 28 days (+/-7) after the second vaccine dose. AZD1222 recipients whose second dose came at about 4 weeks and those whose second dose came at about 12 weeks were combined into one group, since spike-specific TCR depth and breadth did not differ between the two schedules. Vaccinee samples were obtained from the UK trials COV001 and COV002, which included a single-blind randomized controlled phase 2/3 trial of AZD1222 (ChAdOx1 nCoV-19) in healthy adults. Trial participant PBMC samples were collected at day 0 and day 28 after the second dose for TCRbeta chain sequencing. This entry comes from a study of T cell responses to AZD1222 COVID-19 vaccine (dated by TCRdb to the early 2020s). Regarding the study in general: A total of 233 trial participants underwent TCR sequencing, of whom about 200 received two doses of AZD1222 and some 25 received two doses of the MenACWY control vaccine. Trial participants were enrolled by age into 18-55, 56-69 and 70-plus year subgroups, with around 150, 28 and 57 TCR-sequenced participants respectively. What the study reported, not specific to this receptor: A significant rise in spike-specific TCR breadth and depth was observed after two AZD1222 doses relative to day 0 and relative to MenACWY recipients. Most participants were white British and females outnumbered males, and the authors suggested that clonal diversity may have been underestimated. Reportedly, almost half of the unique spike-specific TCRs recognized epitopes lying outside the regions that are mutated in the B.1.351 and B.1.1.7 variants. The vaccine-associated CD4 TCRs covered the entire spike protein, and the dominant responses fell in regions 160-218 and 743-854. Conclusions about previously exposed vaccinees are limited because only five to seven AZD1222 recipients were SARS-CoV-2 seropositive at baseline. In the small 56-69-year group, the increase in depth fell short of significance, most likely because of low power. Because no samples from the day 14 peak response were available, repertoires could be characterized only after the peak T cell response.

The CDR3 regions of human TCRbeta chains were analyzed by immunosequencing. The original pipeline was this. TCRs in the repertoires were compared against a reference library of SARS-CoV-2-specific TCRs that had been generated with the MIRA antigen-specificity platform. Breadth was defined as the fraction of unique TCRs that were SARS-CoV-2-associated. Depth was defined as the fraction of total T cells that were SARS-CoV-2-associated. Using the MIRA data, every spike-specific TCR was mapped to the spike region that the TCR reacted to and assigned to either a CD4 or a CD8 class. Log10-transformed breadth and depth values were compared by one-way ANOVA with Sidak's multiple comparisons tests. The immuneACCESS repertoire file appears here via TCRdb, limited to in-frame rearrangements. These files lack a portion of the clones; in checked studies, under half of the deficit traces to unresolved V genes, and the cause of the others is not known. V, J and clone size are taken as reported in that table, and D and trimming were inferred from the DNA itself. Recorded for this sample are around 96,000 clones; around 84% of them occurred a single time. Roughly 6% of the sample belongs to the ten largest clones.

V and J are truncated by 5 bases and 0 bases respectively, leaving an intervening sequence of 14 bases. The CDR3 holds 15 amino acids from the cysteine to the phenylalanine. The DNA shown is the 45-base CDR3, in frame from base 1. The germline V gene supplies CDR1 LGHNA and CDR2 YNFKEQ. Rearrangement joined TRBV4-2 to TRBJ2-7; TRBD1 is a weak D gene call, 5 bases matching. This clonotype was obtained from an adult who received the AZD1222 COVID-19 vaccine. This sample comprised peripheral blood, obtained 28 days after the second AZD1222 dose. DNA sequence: TGTGCCAGCAGCTCCAACTGGGGCTACTCCTACGAGCAGTACTTC. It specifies CASSSNWGYSYEQYF.